The following is a TCR beta chain sequence with its context. Its antigen target is currently unknown. No much larger clone is present one base from it, and per-base qualities are unavailable. The library was made by 5' RACE. Sequencing instrument: Illumina HiSeq 2500. A second PCR of about 7 to 12 cycles was run with a J-beta primer mix and a sample-barcoded 5' primer. A unique molecular identifier was introduced onto each TCR beta cDNA molecule by a template-switch 5' adaptor carrying 12 random nucleotides. Each sample yielded at least 2.5 million CDR3-containing paired-end reads. First-strand cDNA synthesis was performed from all RNA using the Mint cDNA synthesis kit, with priming by a TRBC-specific oligonucleotide. After uracil-DNA glycosylase treatment, a first 18-cycle PCR used universal primers M1SS and BC2_uni_R on all cDNA. The authors' pipeline ran thus. Each sample was normalized by randomly selecting 1 million high-quality reads, each carrying a distinct molecular identifier. Instead of being binned into consensus sequences, reads that shared molecular identifiers were thrown out. CDR3 identification, clonotype clustering and error correction used MiTCR with a Q25 quality threshold and the strictest error-elimination algorithm. A nonparametric unseen species model using Euler transformation provided a lower-bound estimate of total TCR beta diversity. The raw public data were reprocessed by TCRdb itself: fastp quality trimming at Q25, MiXCR clonotype calling, in-frame beta chains only. Identical CDR3 protein sequences are pooled into one entry, listed with their most common genes and DNA. V and J calls and clone size were set by TCRdb, not the authors. For this sample the table gives approximately 800,000 distinct CDR3 sequences, of which around 36% were detected only once. In total, the top ten clones hold about an eighth of the sample.

Donors were about 36 systemically healthy Caucasian individuals from Russia aged roughly 6 to 95 years. About 10 milliliters of peripheral blood were collected from each donor into EDTA-treated Vacutainer tubes. Ficoll-Paque density-gradient centrifugation was used to isolate PBMCs, with at least 7 million obtained per sample. Trizol reagent was used to extract total RNA from the PBMCs, yielding at least 5 micrograms per sample. For every donor, flow cytometry on a PBMC aliquot measured the percentage of naive CD45RAhigh/CD27high T cells. According to the germline V gene (reference sequence), CDR1 reads LNHNV and CDR2 reads YYDKDF. The CDR3 covers 15 residues, taking in both the cysteine and the phenylalanine. The DNA shown is the 45-base CDR3, in frame from base 1. Relative to germline, V is 3 bases shorter and J is 0 bases shorter, with 12 bases between their ends. The data derive from a study of blood T cells in healthy people across ages (dated by TCRdb to 2015 to 2017). About the full investigation: Template switching captured roughly one uniquely barcoded TCR beta cDNA molecule per two T cells in model experiments. For two donors (one aged 18 to 30 and one aged 80 or older), the study analyzed two additional independent replicas of 1 million unique cDNA reads from the same blood draw. Four age groups were formed from the donors: young (average 16 years), middle-aged (approximately 39), aged (about 68) and long-lived (roughly 88). Using deep sequencing normalized with unique cDNA molecular identifiers, the study measured how TCR beta repertoire diversity changes with age. To avoid experimental bias, donors of different ages were spread randomly across the sequencing lanes. What the authors observed across the whole study: Observed TCR beta diversity correlated strongly with the percentage of naive T cells measured by flow cytometry. The CMV infection status of donors was not known, potentially confounding age-related changes in expanded clonotypes. Conclusive comparison of naive and antigen-experienced compartments was prevented by the profiling of bulk unsorted PBMCs. As age increased, observed TCR beta diversity per million T cells dropped in a roughly linear way, and a significant reduction was already evident by age 40. Compared with the aged group, the long-lived group had more naive CD4+ T cells, fewer expanded clones and increased TCR diversity, a pattern suggesting age selection. Estimates of total diversity based on one million sequenced T cells were regarded as lower bounds and as underestimates.

Sequenced sample: blood. The receptor comes from a man in his late teens or twenties in good health. The V gene is TRBV15 and the J gene is TRBJ2-7; possibly the D gene is TRBD1, per 6 matching bases. Here is the DNA: TGTGCCACCAGCAGGACAGGAATTTTCTCCTACGAGCAGTACTTC. It translates as CATSRTGIFSYEQYF.